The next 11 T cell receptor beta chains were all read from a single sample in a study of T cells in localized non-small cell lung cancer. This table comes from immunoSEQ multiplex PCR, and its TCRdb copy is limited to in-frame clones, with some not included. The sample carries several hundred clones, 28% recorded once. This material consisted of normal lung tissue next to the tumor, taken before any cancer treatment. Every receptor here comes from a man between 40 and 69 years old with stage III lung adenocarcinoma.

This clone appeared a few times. CDR3 sequence (DNA): TGCGCCAGCAGTCCCAGTCGACTAGCGGTTACTACGAAGGAGTACTTC. Its translation: CASSPSRLAVTTKEYF. This rearrangement joins TRBV10-2 to TRBJ2-7; TRBD2 matches at 9 bases. Trimming at V came to 5 bases and at J to 11 bases, leaving 19 bases not matched to a gene. CDR1 and CDR2 (germline): WSHSY, SAAADI. The CDR3 extends over 16 amino acids.

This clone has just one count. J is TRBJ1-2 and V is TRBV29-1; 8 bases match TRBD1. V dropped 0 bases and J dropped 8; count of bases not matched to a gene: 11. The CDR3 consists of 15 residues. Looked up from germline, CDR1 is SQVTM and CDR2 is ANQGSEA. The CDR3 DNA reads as TGCAGCGTTGAAGAAGGGAAAAGGACAGGGTCCGGCTACACCTTC. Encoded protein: CSVEEGKRTGSGYTF. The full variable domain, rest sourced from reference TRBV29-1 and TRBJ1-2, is SAVISQKPSRDICQRGTSLTIQCQVDSQVTMMFWYRQQPGQSLTLIATANQGSEATYESGFVIDKFPISRPNLTFSTLTVSNMSPEDSSIYLCSVEEGKRTGSGYTFGSGTRLTVV.

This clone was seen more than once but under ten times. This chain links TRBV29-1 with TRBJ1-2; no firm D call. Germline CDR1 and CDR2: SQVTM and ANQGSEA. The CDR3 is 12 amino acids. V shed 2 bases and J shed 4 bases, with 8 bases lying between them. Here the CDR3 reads CSVESNSYGYTF. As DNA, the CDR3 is TGCAGCGTTGAAAGTAACAGCTATGGCTACACCTTC.

This CDR3 is CASSTSSGTYNEQFF. The CDR3 DNA follows: TGTGCCAGTAGTACCTCTAGCGGGACCTACAATGAGCAGTTCTTC. V usage is TRBV19 and J usage is TRBJ2-1; 9 bases are shared with TRBD2. The J segment lost 2 bases and the V segment lost 4 bases, leaving 3 bases of the junction unmatched. The CDR3 is 15 amino acids. Germline CDR1 reads LNHDA; CDR2 reads SQIVND (reference sequence).

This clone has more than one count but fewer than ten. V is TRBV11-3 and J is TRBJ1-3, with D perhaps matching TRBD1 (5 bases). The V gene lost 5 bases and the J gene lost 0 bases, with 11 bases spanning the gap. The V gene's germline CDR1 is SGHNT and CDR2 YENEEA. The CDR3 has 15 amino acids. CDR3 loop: CASSGRDSSGNTIYF. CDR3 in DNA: TGTGCCAGCAGCGGTCGTGACAGCTCTGGAAACACCATATATTTT.

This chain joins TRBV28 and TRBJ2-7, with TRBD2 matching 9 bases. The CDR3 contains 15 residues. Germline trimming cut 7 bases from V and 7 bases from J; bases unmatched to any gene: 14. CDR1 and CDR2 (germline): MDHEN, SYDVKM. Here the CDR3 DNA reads TGTGCCAGCATTGGTCTAGCGGGGATCTTCAAAGAGCAGTACTTC. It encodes CASIGLAGIFKEQYF.

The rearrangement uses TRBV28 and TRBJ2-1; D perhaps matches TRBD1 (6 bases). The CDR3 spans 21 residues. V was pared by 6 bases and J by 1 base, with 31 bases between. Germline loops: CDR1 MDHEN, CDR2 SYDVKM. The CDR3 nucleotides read TGTGCCAGCAGCGAGGCAGGGTGGAAGGGACACGGCACCTTATCCTACAATGAGCAGTTCTTC. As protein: CASSEAGWKGHGTLSYNEQFF.

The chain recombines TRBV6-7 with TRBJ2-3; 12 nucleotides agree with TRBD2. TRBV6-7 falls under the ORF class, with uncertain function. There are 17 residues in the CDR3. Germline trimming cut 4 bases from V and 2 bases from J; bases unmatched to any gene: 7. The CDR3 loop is CASSSPRTSGTTDTQYF. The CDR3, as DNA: TGTGCCAGCAGTTCCCCCCGGACTAGCGGGACCACAGATACGCAGTATTTT.

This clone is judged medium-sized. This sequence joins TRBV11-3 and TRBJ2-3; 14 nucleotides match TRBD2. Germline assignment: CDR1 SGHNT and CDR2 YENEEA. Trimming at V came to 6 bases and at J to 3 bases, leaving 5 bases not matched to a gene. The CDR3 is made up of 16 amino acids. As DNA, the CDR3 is TGTGCCAGCAGAACCGGGACTAGCGGGAGAACAGATACGCAGTATTTT. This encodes CASRTGTSGRTDTQYF.

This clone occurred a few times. The CDR3 DNA is TGTGCCAGCAGCTTCGATGGGAGTGGCCAAGAGACCCAGTACTTC. Protein sequence: CASSFDGSGQETQYF. This rearrangement joins TRBV11-3 to TRBJ2-5, with D maybe TRBD2 (5 bases). Germline assignment: CDR1 SGHNT and CDR2 YENEEA. The CDR3 has 15 residues. V was pared by 3 bases and J by 1 base, with 12 bases between.

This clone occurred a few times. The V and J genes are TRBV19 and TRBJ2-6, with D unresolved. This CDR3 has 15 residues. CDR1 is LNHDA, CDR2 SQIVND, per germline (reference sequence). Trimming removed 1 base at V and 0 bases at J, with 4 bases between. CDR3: CASSIVHSGANVLTF. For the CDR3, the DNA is TGTGCCAGTAGTATAGTTCACTCTGGGGCCAACGTCCTGACTTTC.